This is a list of T cell receptor beta chains from one sample in a study of blood T cells in healthy people across ages. One entry per CDR3 protein, called by TCRdb with MiXCR from the 5' RACE reads. The data contain approximately 780,000 distinct CDR3 sequences, roughly 25% of them singletons. This sample was also put to use in a study of T cells of mothers and their children.

The sequenced sample consisted of blood. These receptors were obtained from a boy between 5 and 17 years old in good health. The CDR3 runs from the conserved cysteine through the conserved F or W. Fields, in order: J gene, V gene, D gene, clone size, CDR3 protein, CDR3 DNA. D genes are given only for firm matches. A clone size is listed for some rows: how often the clone was seen (once, few, many), or a class if it is expanded.

TRBJ2-7 | TRBV6-5 | NA | many | CASRGAGSRTSEQYF | TGTGCCAGCAGAGGGGCTGGATCACGAACCTCCGAGCAGTACTTC
TRBJ1-2 | TRBV7-2 | TRBD1 | NA | CASREGTGGHYGYTF | TGTGCCAGCCGGGAGGGGACAGGGGGTCACTACGGCTACACCTTC
TRBJ1-2 | TRBV5-4 | TRBD1 | few | CASSFFRRTGGVNYGYTF | TGTGCCAGCAGCTTTTTTAGAAGGACAGGGGGGGTTAACTATGGCTACACCTTC
TRBJ2-5 | TRBV27 | NA | NA | CASSFNGKFQQYF | TGTGCCAGCAGTTTTAACGGGAAGTTCCAGCAGTACTTC
TRBJ2-5 | TRBV3-1 | NA | few | CASSPIRRETQYF | TGTGCCAGCAGCCCAATCCGTCGGGAGACCCAGTACTTC
TRBJ1-1 | TRBV7-9 | NA | few | CASRGMNTEAFF | TGTGCCAGCAGGGGCATGAACACTGAAGCTTTCTTT
TRBJ1-1 | TRBV11-2 | NA | NA | CASSYGPGNTEAFF | TGTGCCAGCAGCTACGGGCCAGGGAACACTGAAGCTTTCTTT
TRBJ1-1 | TRBV7-3 | TRBD1 | NA | CASSLGQGEGVAFF | TGTGCCAGCAGCCTTGGACAGGGAGAGGGTGTCGCTTTCTTT
TRBJ2-7 | TRBV27 | TRBD1 | NA | CASSLRQPGTGGREQYF | TGTGCCAGCAGTTTACGTCAACCCGGGACAGGGGGCCGCGAGCAGTACTTC
TRBJ2-2 | TRBV7-9 | NA | NA | CASSYGSGAQSTGELFF | TGTGCCAGCAGCTATGGGTCGGGGGCCCAATCCACCGGGGAGCTGTTTTTT
TRBJ1-5 | TRBV12-3/TRBV12-4 | NA | few | CASSLFGSNQPQHF | TGTGCCAGCAGTTTATTTGGGAGCAATCAGCCCCAGCATTTT
TRBJ1-4 | TRBV2 | TRBD1 | NA | CASSVTGGLGKLFF | TGTGCCAGCAGCGTCACAGGGGGCTTAGGGAAACTGTTTTTT
TRBJ2-5 | TRBV27 | TRBD2 | few | CASSFSGLAGRGRQTQYF | TGTGCCAGCAGTTTCTCGGGACTAGCGGGGCGCGGGAGACAGACCCAGTACTTC
TRBJ2-1 | TRBV9 | NA | NA | CASSEVGGSYNEQFF | TGTGCCAGCAGCGAAGTAGGAGGGTCCTACAATGAGCAGTTCTTC
TRBJ2-2 | TRBV6-5 | TRBD1 | NA | CASGRQGVGELFF | TGTGCCAGCGGAAGACAGGGGGTCGGGGAGCTGTTTTTT
TRBJ1-1 | TRBV3-1 | NA | NA | CASSPEPKTITEAFF | TGTGCCAGCAGCCCAGAACCCAAAACGATCACTGAAGCTTTCTTT
TRBJ2-5 | TRBV3-1 | TRBD2 | NA | CASSQASGGQGETQYF | TGTGCCAGCAGCCAAGCTAGCGGGGGGCAGGGCGAGACCCAGTACTTC
TRBJ2-7 | TRBV14 | TRBD1 | few | CASSLAGTGVSEQYF | TGTGCCAGCAGCCTAGCCGGGACAGGGGTGTCCGAGCAGTACTTC
TRBJ2-7 | TRBV4-2 | NA | once | CASSQDESSSSYEQYF | TGTGCCAGCAGCCAAGATGAGAGTTCAAGCTCCTACGAGCAGTACTTC
TRBJ2-7 | TRBV9 | TRBD1 | once | CASSAGGGTGSYEQYF | TGTGCCAGCAGCGCAGGAGGGGGGACAGGGTCCTACGAGCAGTACTTC
TRBJ2-3 | TRBV5-1 | NA | NA | CASRTTGISTDTQYF | TGCGCCAGCAGGACCACAGGGATAAGCACAGATACGCAGTATTTT
TRBJ2-3 | TRBV11-3 | NA | NA | CASSTRRAGDTQYF | TGTGCCAGCAGCACCAGAAGGGCGGGAGATACGCAGTATTTT
TRBJ1-2 | TRBV7-2 | NA | NA | CASSTRPGGLYGYTF | TGTGCCAGCAGCACCCGGCCGGGAGGCCTCTATGGCTACACCTTC
TRBJ2-3 | TRBV2 | NA | NA | CASSGVGDTQYF | TGTGCCAGCAGTGGAGTGGGAGATACGCAGTATTTT
TRBJ2-4 | TRBV9 | NA | few | CASSVGPLRNIQYF | TGTGCCAGCAGCGTAGGTCCCCTTCGCAACATTCAGTACTTC